Listed here are 2 T cell receptor beta chains from one sample, sequenced in a study of T cell repertoires in cytomegalovirus infection. TCRdb reanalysed the reads using MiXCR and keeps one entry per CDR3 protein. The sample records some 270,000 distinct CDR3 sequences, more than 15% being singletons. The source material was CD8+ T cells from PBMCs. Receptor source: a human donor in good health (CMV status not recorded). Some clones in this sample may be carry-over from other donors' samples.

This clonotype showed up just a few times. This chain joins TRBV20-1 and TRBJ1-1, with D possibly being TRBD1 (6 bases). The CDR3 covers 13 residues. Germline assignment: CDR1 DFQATT and CDR2 SNEGSKA (reference sequence). V was shortened by 6 bases and J by 0 bases, with 11 bases between the two germline ends. The CDR3 loop reads CSAEGHLNTEAFF. The CDR3 bases are TGCAGTGCGGAGGGACACCTGAACACTGAAGCTTTCTTT.

As regards this clonotype: Being one base from a much bigger clone, this may be a read error. The rearrangement joins TRBV28 to TRBJ1-1, with 8 bases matching TRBD1. This CDR3 has 16 amino acids. The germline V gene has CDR1 MDHEN and CDR2 SYDVKM. The junction had 14 bases not matched to a gene; V was cut back by 5 bases and J by 6 bases. The CDR3 spells CASSMGRTGGGSEAFF. In nucleotides, the CDR3 is TGTGCCAGCAGTATGGGCAGAACAGGGGGGGGCTCTGAAGCTTTCTTT.